This TCR beta chain appears in the sequencing data of a study of OX40 agonist ivuxolimab in advanced cancers. Across the whole study: Across the patients, intravenous ivuxolimab was delivered every 2 weeks at 0.01 to 10 mg/kg. Partial responses were observed in three patients, of whom one had hepatocellular carcinoma and two had cutaneous melanoma. Findings and caveats of the study: At 0.1 to 3.0 mg/kg, CD4+ and CD8+ blood T cells expanded clonally by week 6. The average count of expanded clones was higher among CD8+ T cells than among CD4+.

As regards this clone: Its target is unknown.

The repertoire was sequenced with immunoSEQ multiplex PCR; TCRdb's copy has only in-frame clones and lacks some. The table lists under 150,000 clones, 85% to 90% of them singletons. The V gene's germline CDR1 is LGHNA and CDR2 YSLEER. V lost 1 base and J lost 4, with 5 bases in between. CDR3 length: 12 amino acids. This sample comprised CD4+ or CD8+ T cells sorted from blood, obtained in a trial of the OX40 agonist ivuxolimab. The chain combines TRBV4-3 with TRBJ2-7, with D possibly being TRBD2 (5 bases). The TCR sequence derives from an adult with an advanced solid tumor such as melanoma, head and neck, liver or kidney cancer. DNA of the CDR3: TGCGCCAGCAGCCAAGGAGGGTACGAGCAGTACTTC. Its protein is CASSQGGYEQYF.